The 25 T cell receptor beta chains given below trace back to one sample, sequenced in a study of cytomegalovirus exposure and HLA in healthy donors. The PCR contained 60 Vbeta and 13 Jbeta primers. Assay used: immunoSEQ multiplex PCR; TCRdb lists only in-frame clones, some missing. The sample carries approximately 130,000 clones, 77% recorded once. The sequenced material came from PBMCs. Receptors originate from a man aged 18 to 30 in good health and CMV-seropositive.

This clone was detected only a few times. The chain links TRBV6-5 to TRBJ1-1; TRBD1 might be the D (5 bases). The germline V gene has CDR1 MNHEY and CDR2 SVGAGI. The CDR3 runs 15 residues. Trimming removed 4 bases at V and 4 bases at J, with 16 bases between. CDR3 residues: CASSSYRRLGTEAFF. CDR3 nucleotides: TGTGCCAGCAGTTCCTACAGGAGACTGGGCACTGAAGCTTTCTTT.

The chain carries TRBV4-1 and TRBJ2-3; tentative D call: TRBD1 (5 bases). CDR3 length: 16 amino acids. The germline V gene encodes CDR1 MGHRA and CDR2 YSYEKL. Trimming removed 0 bases from V and 0 bases from J, with 10 bases in between. CDR3 sequence: CASSQDYRLSTDTQYF. The CDR3 bases are TGCGCCAGCAGCCAAGATTACAGGCTAAGCACAGATACGCAGTATTTT.

The gene calls are TRBV7-8 and TRBJ2-5; 7 bases align to TRBD2. The J call may be in error: the DNA end matches TRBJ2-7 better. The CDR3 is 15 amino acids. Per the germline V gene, CDR1 is SGHVS and CDR2 is FQNEAQ. This CDR3 is CASSLYRGSAYEQYF. For the CDR3, the DNA is TGTGCCAGCAGCTTATACCGCGGGAGCGCCTACGAGCAGTACTTC.

In its sample, this clone was seen once. The chain carries TRBV6-1 and TRBJ1-4, with 7 bases lining up with TRBD1. The CDR3 sequence is 13 residues long. CDR1 and CDR2 from the germline V gene are MNHNS and SASEGT. V trimming: 6 bases; J trimming: 5 bases; junction bases outside the gene matches: 3. The CDR3 here is CASSRDRNEKLFF. The CDR3, as DNA: TGTGCCAGCAGCAGGGACAGAAATGAAAAACTGTTTTTT.

This chain joins TRBV13 and TRBJ2-3, with 9 bases matching TRBD2. Germline assignment: CDR1 PRHDT and CDR2 FYEKMQ (reference sequence). Trimming cost V 1 base and J 6 bases; bases outside gene matches: 14. This CDR3 has 18 residues. The CDR3 DNA sequence: TGTGCCAGCAGCTTAGTCCAGCGGGAGGTTGGGCGGACGGATACGCAGTATTTT. It yields the protein CASSLVQREVGRTDTQYF.

The rearrangement uses TRBV19 and TRBJ2-7; unclear D gene. Trimming took off 6 bases at V and 2 bases at J, with 11 bases between the two ends. This CDR3 is 13 amino acids long. Germline loops: CDR1 LNHDA, CDR2 SQIVND (reference sequence). For the CDR3, the DNA is TGTGCCAGTAGCAAAGACGGAGCCTACGAGCAGTACTTC. It is translated as CASSKDGAYEQYF. The full variable domain, with the rest looked up from reference TRBV19 and TRBJ2-7, is DGGITQSPKYLFRKEGQNVTLSCEQNLNHDAMYWYRQDPGQGLRLIYYSQIVNDFQKGDIAEGYSVSREKKESFPLTVTSAQKNPTAFYLCASSKDGAYEQYFGPGTRLTVT.

This clone was seen a few times. The chain couples TRBV29-1 to TRBJ1-5; no clear D gene. This CDR3 is 12 amino acids long. Deletions cut 6 bases from V and 1 base from J, with 7 bases between. The germline gives CDR1 SQVTM, CDR2 ANQGSEA. CDR3 DNA: TGCAGCGTCGGGTTGAGCAATCAGCCCCAGCATTTT. It specifies CSVGLSNQPQHF. The whole variable domain, remainder taken from reference TRBV29-1 and TRBJ1-5, is SAVISQKPSRDICQRGTSLTIQCQVDSQVTMMFWYRQQPGQSLTLIATANQGSEATYESGFVIDKFPISRPNLTFSTLTVSNMSPEDSSIYLCSVGLSNQPQHFGDGTRLSIL.

This clone was counted a few times. This sequence joins TRBV10-2 and TRBJ2-5, with 9 nucleotides matching TRBD2. The CDR3 has 17 residues. The V and J ends lost 2 bases and 3 bases, in that order; junction bases with no gene match: 10. The germline V gene encodes CDR1 WSHSY and CDR2 SAAADI. The CDR3 spells CASSEEREEGYKETQYF. DNA of the CDR3: TGCGCCAGCAGTGAGGAGCGGGAGGAGGGGTACAAAGAGACCCAGTACTTC.

The rearrangement links TRBV5-5 to TRBJ1-2; D not resolved. Trimming cost V 5 bases and J 0 bases, with 8 bases left between them. CDR3 length: 13 amino acids. The germline V gene has CDR1 SGHKS and CDR2 YYEKEE (reference sequence). The CDR3 DNA reads as TGTGCCAGCAGTTCCCCGGCTAACTATGGCTACACCTTC. Translated: CASSSPANYGYTF.

This chain joins TRBV7-3 and TRBJ1-5, with a tentative D call TRBD1 (5 bases). This CDR3 is built from 14 residues. Trimming took off 5 bases at V and 6 bases at J, with 14 bases between the two ends. Germline V CDR1 and CDR2: SGHTA, FQGTGA. The CDR3 spells CASSHHRMCQPQHF. CDR3 in DNA: TGTGCCAGCAGCCATCACAGGATGTGTCAGCCCCAGCATTTT.

V usage is TRBV30 and J usage is TRBJ1-1; D is ambiguous. Trimming removed 1 base at V and 0 bases at J, with 18 bases between. Germline V CDR1 and CDR2: GTSNPN, SVGIG (reference sequence). The CDR3 consists of 17 residues. CDR3 residues: CAWSARPSSRMNTEAFF. In DNA form, the CDR3 reads TGTGCCTGGAGTGCCAGGCCCTCCTCCCGCATGAACACTGAAGCTTTCTTT.

The chain has TRBV13 and TRBJ1-1; a weak D match, TRBD1 (6 bases). CDR1 is PRHDT and CDR2 is FYEKMQ in the germline V gene (reference sequence). Trimming cost V 5 bases and J 1 base, with 17 bases left between them. This CDR3 has 16 residues. The CDR3 DNA is TGTGCCAGCAGCCCGGGACACATGTATCCGAACACTGAAGCTTTCTTT. It yields the protein CASSPGHMYPNTEAFF.

This clone was seen a few times. J is TRBJ1-5 and V is TRBV5-1; D is possibly TRBD1 (5 bases). The CDR3 has 14 amino acids. CDR1 and CDR2 from the germline V gene are SGHRS and YFSETQ. Trimming took 3 bases from V and 6 from J, leaving 13 bases between them. The DNA for the CDR3 is TGCGCCAGCAGCTCGGGGGACGTTAGTCAGCCCCAGCATTTT. Translation: CASSSGDVSQPQHF.

The V gene is TRBV9, the J gene TRBJ2-1; 8 bases are a match to TRBD2. The germline CDR1 and CDR2 sequences are SGDLS and YYNGEE. The length of the CDR3 is 20 residues. V was clipped by 0 bases and J by 5 bases; unmatched bases: 19. In DNA form, the CDR3 reads TGTGCCAGCAGCGTAGCCACTCGAGCGGGAGACCGCCCCTGGAACAATGAGCAGTTCTTC. Translated, it gives CASSVATRAGDRPWNNEQFF. Variable domain in full (rest from reference TRBV9 and TRBJ2-1): DSGVTQTPKHLITATGQRVTLRCSPRSGDLSVYWYQQSLDQGLQFLIQYYNGEERAKGNILERFSAQQFPDLHSELNLSSLELGDSALYFCASSVATRAGDRPWNNEQFFGPGTRLTVL.

CDR3 nucleotides: TGTGCCAGCTCGCCCGGGACTAGCGGGAGGGGCTACAATGAGCAGTTCTTC. It specifies CASSPGTSGRGYNEQFF. J is TRBJ2-1 and V is TRBV13; 16 bases are a match to TRBD2. The ends lost 8 bases at V and 3 bases at J; junction bases unmatched: 7. This CDR3 is built from 17 residues. Germline V gene data show CDR1 as PRHDT and CDR2 as FYEKMQ (reference sequence). Supplemented by reference TRBV13 and TRBJ2-1, the full variable domain reads AAGVIQSPRHLIKEKRETATLKCYPIPRHDTVYWYQQGPGQDPQFLISFYEKMQSDKGSIPDRFSAQQFSDYHSELNMSSLELGDSALYFCASSPGTSGRGYNEQFFGPGTRLTVL.

J is TRBJ1-1 and V is TRBV7-6, with 8 bases matching TRBD1. In germline, CDR1 is SGHVS, CDR2 FNYEAQ. This CDR3 has 15 residues. V gave up 2 bases and J gave up 6 bases; unmatched junction bases: 8. The CDR3 DNA sequence: TGTGCCAGCAGCTTACAGGGGGCTGGGGTCGCTGAAGCTTTCTTT. It specifies CASSLQGAGVAEAFF.

This chain uses TRBV30 with TRBJ1-1; D not resolved. Germline CDR1 reads GTSNPN; CDR2 reads SVGIG (reference sequence). V was clipped by 3 bases and J by 6 bases, with 11 bases between them. The CDR3 has 12 amino acids. This CDR3 reads CAWRREAPEAFF. The CDR3 DNA sequence: TGTGCCTGGAGGAGGGAAGCCCCTGAAGCTTTCTTT.

The gene calls are TRBV27 and TRBJ1-1, with 7 bases fitting TRBD1. J lost 5 bases, V lost 6 bases, and 6 bases had no gene match. This CDR3 has 13 amino acids. CDR1 and CDR2 (germline): MNHEY, SMNVEV (reference sequence). CDR3 loop: CASRTTGITEAFF. The DNA of the CDR3 is TGTGCCAGCAGAACGACAGGGATAACTGAAGCTTTCTTT.

The chain combines TRBV18 with TRBJ1-1; possible D gene TRBD1, 5 bases. The ends were cut back, 5 bases at V and 3 bases at J, with 16 bases in the middle. Germline V gene sequence: CDR1 KGHSH, CDR2 LQKENI. The CDR3 extends over 15 amino acids. The CDR3: CASSFRPVGHTEAFF. In nucleotides, the CDR3 is TGTGCCAGCTCATTCCGACCGGTGGGGCACACTGAAGCTTTCTTT.

The chain uses TRBV5-1 and TRBJ2-7; weak D call: TRBD2 (6 bases). Germline V gene lookup returns CDR1 SGHRS and CDR2 YFSETQ. The CDR3 length is 15 residues. V was trimmed by 1 base and J by 2 bases, leaving 13 bases between them. CDR3 protein: CASSLQGGRPYEQYF. The CDR3 DNA follows: TGCGCCAGCAGCTTGCAGGGAGGCCGACCCTACGAGCAGTACTTC.

The chain joins TRBV11-2 to TRBJ1-5; 9 bases are shared with TRBD1. CDR1 is SGHAT, CDR2 FQNNGV, per germline. After removal of 4 bases from V and 0 bases from J, the junction contained 7 bases not matched to a gene. The CDR3 has 17 amino acids. The CDR3 DNA sequence: TGTGCCAGCAGCTCCGGGACAGGGACGGCTAGCAATCAGCCCCAGCATTTT. Its protein product is CASSSGTGTASNQPQHF.

The CDR3 sequence: CASSRVDTGQGEAFF. The DNA of the CDR3 is TGTGCCAGCAGCAGGGTCGACACAGGGCAGGGTGAAGCTTTCTTT. The genes are TRBV7-2 and TRBJ1-1; possible D gene TRBD1, 6 bases. Deletions cut 5 bases from V and 7 bases from J, with 20 bases between. Germline V gene data show CDR1 as SGHTA and CDR2 as FQGNSA. The CDR3 covers 15 residues.

V and J are TRBV6-4 and TRBJ2-2; 7 bases match TRBD2. The CDR3 sequence is 16 residues long. Germline V gene data show CDR1 as MRHNA and CDR2 as SNTAGT. V shed 6 bases and J 6 bases; nucleotides not matched to a gene: 13. The CDR3 DNA is TGTGCCAGCAGGCCCTGGTCTGGGCGGGGGTCCGGGGAGCTGTTTTTT. It specifies CASRPWSGRGSGELFF.

The J gene is TRBJ1-3, the V gene TRBV11-2; 8 nucleotides align to TRBD1. V dropped 1 base and J dropped 4; count of bases not matched to a gene: 6. This CDR3 contains 16 residues. The V gene's germline CDR1 is SGHAT and CDR2 FQNNGV. In DNA form, the CDR3 reads TGTGCCAGCAGCTTAGCCCCTGGACAGGGAGGAAACACCATATATTTT. Its protein is CASSLAPGQGGNTIYF.

V gene TRBV13 combines with J gene TRBJ1-2, with no clear D. This CDR3 contains 15 residues. The ends were cut back, 0 bases at V and 0 bases at J, with 8 bases in the middle. CDR1 is PRHDT, CDR2 FYEKMQ, per germline (reference sequence). CDR3 sequence reads: CASSLGRVANYGYTF. DNA for the CDR3: TGTGCCAGCAGCTTAGGCCGCGTAGCTAACTATGGCTACACCTTC.